A single sample gave rise to the 30 T cell receptor beta chains below, sequenced in a study of T-cell memory formation after mild COVID-19. TCRdb analysed the 5' RACE reads with MiXCR anew, one entry per CDR3 protein. The table includes 470,000 or so distinct CDR3 sequences, about 23% detected once. The specimen sequenced was PBMCs or a T cell subset sorted from them (not recorded which). These receptors were taken from an adult woman who had mild COVID-19 (a few samples of this study predate the infection). Cell type and time point are not known.

The chain uses TRBV7-8 and TRBJ2-6, with 7 bases identical to TRBD1. CDR1 SGHVS and CDR2 FQNEAQ come from the germline V gene. The V gene end was trimmed by 2 bases and the J gene end by 1 base; junction bases not matched to a gene: 5. The CDR3 contains 17 residues. CDR3 sequence (DNA): TGTGCCAGCAGCTTACACAGGGGAATTTCTGGGGCCAACGTCCTGACTTTC. This translates into CASSLHRGISGANVLTF.

The chain couples TRBV6-2 or TRBV6-3 to TRBJ2-1; 10 bases fit TRBD1. CDR1 MNHEY and CDR2 SVGEGT come from the germline V gene. The J segment lost 6 bases and the V segment lost 8 bases, leaving 4 bases of the junction unmatched. The CDR3 length is 13 residues. The CDR3 region has the DNA TGTGCCAGCCGGGACAGGGGAATCAATGAGCAGTTCTTC. It translates to CASRDRGINEQFF.

This chain joins TRBV6-2 or TRBV6-3 and TRBJ2-1; perhaps TRBD2 as D (6 bases). This CDR3 region has 13 residues. The V gene's germline CDR1 is MNHEY and CDR2 SVGEGT. V shed 3 bases and J shed 7 bases, with 10 bases lying between them. As DNA, the CDR3 is TGTGCCAGCAGTTATCAAGGGAGGAATGAGCAGTTCTTC. It encodes CASSYQGRNEQFF.

This clonotype was picked up a small number of times. V usage is TRBV29-1 and J usage is TRBJ2-5; no firm D call. Trimming removed 4 bases at V and 2 bases at J, with 8 bases between. This CDR3 has 12 amino acids. Germline values: CDR1 SQVTM, CDR2 ANQGSEA. The CDR3 sequence is CSVVQKQETQYF. The DNA for the CDR3 is TGCAGCGTTGTCCAGAAACAAGAGACCCAGTACTTC.

The chain employs TRBV10-1 and TRBJ2-7, with a possible D match to TRBD2 (5 bases). V lost 7 bases and J 1 base, leaving 14 bases between the germline ends. The CDR3 loop spans 14 amino acids. Germline assignment: CDR1 WNHNN and CDR2 SYGVQD (reference sequence). CDR3 coding DNA: TGCGCCAGCACAGAGGTACGGAGGTCCTACGAGCAGTACTTC. Translated, it gives CASTEVRRSYEQYF.

The V call is TRBV4-2, the J call TRBJ1-2; no firm D call. Looked up from germline, CDR1 is LGHNA and CDR2 is YNFKEQ. V shed 0 bases and J shed 4 bases, with 12 bases lying between them. The CDR3 spans 15 residues. The CDR3 is CASSQEGGFLYGYTF. The CDR3 nucleotides are TGTGCCAGCAGCCAAGAGGGCGGGTTCCTCTATGGCTACACCTTC.

This sequence joins TRBV20-1 and TRBJ2-5; the D gene is possibly TRBD2 (6 bases). Germline V CDR1 and CDR2: DFQATT, SNEGSKA (reference sequence). The CDR3 sequence is 14 residues long. V was cut by 6 bases and J by 3 bases, with 17 bases left in between. The CDR3 loop reads CSAPEVSGKETQYF. Written as DNA, the CDR3 is TGCAGTGCCCCCGAGGTTAGCGGAAAAGAGACCCAGTACTTC.

This clonotype came up once. This chain joins TRBV4-1 and TRBJ2-7; 8 bases match TRBD1. V shed 0 bases, J shed 3 bases, and the junction held 10 bases outside the gene matches. The CDR3 totals 17 residues. Germline values: CDR1 MGHRA, CDR2 YSYEKL. CDR3 DNA: TGCGCCAGCAGCCAAGATTTCGGGCGGACAGGGATCTACGAGCAGTACTTC. This gives the protein CASSQDFGRTGIYEQYF.

Many counts were recorded for this clonotype. The gene calls are TRBV7-2 and TRBJ2-3, with unresolved D. This CDR3 contains 15 residues. The germline V and J ends were trimmed by 3 bases and 0 bases, with 10 bases remaining between them. Per the germline V gene, CDR1 is SGHTA and CDR2 is FQGNSA. The CDR3, as DNA: TGTGCCAGCAGCTTCGGAACAACTAGCACAGATACGCAGTATTTT. Translating it yields CASSFGTTSTDTQYF.

This chain joins TRBV2 and TRBJ1-6; possibly TRBD1 for D (5 bases). Germline CDR1 SNHLY, CDR2 FYNNEI. V lost 2 bases and J lost 7, with 9 bases in between. This CDR3 is 14 amino acids long. CDR3 region: CASSELTANSPLHF. The CDR3 DNA reads TGTGCCAGCAGTGAATTGACAGCCAATTCACCCCTCCACTTT.

V gene TRBV3-1 combines with J gene TRBJ2-2; 8 positions match TRBD2. J gave up 6 bases and V 3 bases, and 12 bases lay outside the gene matches. CDR1 and CDR2 from the germline V gene are LGHDT and YNNKEL (reference sequence). This CDR3 comprises 17 residues. The chain's CDR3 is CASSQDPTSGGAGELFF. CDR3 in DNA: TGTGCCAGCAGCCAGGACCCAACTAGCGGAGGGGCCGGGGAGCTGTTTTTT.

The rearrangement links TRBV5-6 to TRBJ2-2, with 9 bases that match TRBD1. V gave up 3 bases and J gave up 6 bases; unmatched junction bases: 3. This CDR3 contains 14 residues. CDR1 and CDR2 from the germline V gene are SGHDT and YYEEEE. The CDR3 reads CASSSDRGPGELFF. The CDR3 DNA reads TGTGCCAGCAGCTCGGACAGGGGACCCGGGGAGCTGTTTTTT. The whole variable domain, remainder taken from reference TRBV5-6 and TRBJ2-2, is DAGVTQSPTHLIKTRGQQVTLRCSPKSGHDTVSWYQQALGQGPQFIFQYYEEEERQRGNFPDRFSGHQFPNYSSELNVNALLLGDSALYLCASSSDRGPGELFFGEGSRLTVL.

This clonotype was observed a handful of times. This chain uses TRBV3-1 with TRBJ2-5; 8 bases are shared with TRBD1. There are 16 residues in the CDR3. The V gene end was trimmed by 0 bases and the J gene end by 5 bases; junction bases not matched to a gene: 8. The germline V gene encodes CDR1 LGHDT and CDR2 YNNKEL (reference sequence). This CDR3 reads CASSQDHRDRQETQYF. The CDR3 region has the DNA TGTGCCAGCAGCCAAGATCATAGGGACAGGCAGGAGACCCAGTACTTC.

This clonotype came up a few times. The rearrangement uses TRBV3-1 and TRBJ1-1; D is perhaps TRBD1 (6 bases). The CDR3 spans 13 residues. V shed 6 bases and J shed 5 bases, with 13 bases lying between them. Germline-derived CDR1 and CDR2 are LGHDT and YNNKEL (reference sequence). In nucleotides, the CDR3 is TGTGCCAGCAGACCCACAGGGTGGACTGAAGCTTTCTTT. This codes for CASRPTGWTEAFF.

The J gene is TRBJ2-7, the V gene TRBV28, with D possibly TRBD1 on 5 matching bases. The CDR3 runs 15 residues. V lost 4 bases to trimming and J lost 4 bases, with 17 bases between them. The germline gives CDR1 MDHEN, CDR2 SYDVKM. For the CDR3, the DNA is TGTGCCAGCAGTTCCTCCCCCTCCCAGGGTTACGAGCAGTACTTC. This encodes CASSSSPSQGYEQYF.

This clonotype was picked up a small number of times. The chain is built from TRBV5-6 and TRBJ2-1, with TRBD1 matching over 7 bases. V was clipped by 0 bases and J by 0 bases; unmatched bases: 9. The CDR3 sequence is 18 residues long. Germline V gene sequence: CDR1 SGHDT, CDR2 YYEEEE. The CDR3 sequence: CASSLDMTGLGSYNEQFF. DNA of the CDR3: TGTGCCAGCAGCTTGGATATGACAGGGCTAGGCTCCTACAATGAGCAGTTCTTC.

This clonotype was recorded a few times. The chain employs TRBV7-6 and TRBJ2-1, with D possibly matching TRBD1 (5 bases). The CDR3 extends over 14 amino acids. Trimming took 1 base from V and 8 from J, leaving 12 bases between them. Germline V lookup: CDR1 SGHVS, CDR2 FNYEAQ. CDR3 DNA: TGTGCCAGCAGCTTAGGGGTGGACATCTATGAGCAGTTCTTC. This sequence encodes CASSLGVDIYEQFF.

The table lists this clonotype with a few counts. This rearrangement joins TRBV4-1 to TRBJ2-1; D remains ambiguous. Germline V lookup: CDR1 MGHRA, CDR2 YSYEKL. Trimming cost V 1 base and J 3 bases, with 13 bases left between them. CDR3 size: 16 residues. CDR3 sequence (DNA): TGCGCCAGCAGCCAAGTGGTTTTGGGCCGCTACAATGAGCAGTTCTTC. As protein: CASSQVVLGRYNEQFF.

Points on this clonotype: One end of the junction varies from germline; a read error may be responsible. V and J are TRBV7-7 and TRBJ2-1; TRBD1 might be the D (6 bases). From germline, CDR1 is SSHAT and CDR2 FNYEAQ (reference sequence). The CDR3 spans 14 residues. CDR3 DNA sequence: TGTGCTAGCAGCTTAAACCCAGGGGACAATGAGCAGTTCTTC. It yields the protein CASSLNPGDNEQFF.

This clonotype was recorded a few times. This sequence joins TRBV24-1 and TRBJ2-1, with D possibly matching TRBD2 (6 bases). V lost 9 bases and J lost 7, with 15 bases in between. The CDR3 extends over 13 amino acids. Per the germline V gene, CDR1 is KGHDR and CDR2 is SFDVKD. The CDR3 DNA is TGTGCCACCGATGGACTAAACGGGAATGAGCAGTTCTTC. This encodes CATDGLNGNEQFF.

This clonotype showed up just a few times. CDR3 in amino acids: CATSDWDGPTDTQYF. CDR3 nucleotide sequence: TGTGCCACCAGTGATTGGGACGGACCCACAGATACGCAGTATTTT. The J gene is TRBJ2-3, the V gene TRBV24-1, with D perhaps TRBD1 or TRBD2 (5 bases each). CDR3 size: 15 residues. V was clipped by 2 bases and J by 2 bases, with 10 bases between them. Per the germline V gene, CDR1 is KGHDR and CDR2 is SFDVKD.

This chain joins TRBV6-6 and TRBJ2-5; tentative D call: TRBD1 (6 bases). Germline CDR1 MNHNY, CDR2 SVGAGI (reference sequence). This CDR3 is built from 14 residues. The V end was cut by 6 bases, the J end by 0 bases, with 11 bases between. As DNA, the CDR3 is TGTGCCAGCAGGGCTGGACAGTACCAAGAGACCCAGTACTTC. Protein sequence: CASRAGQYQETQYF.

This clonotype was counted between two and nine times. This chain links TRBV7-9 with TRBJ2-3; the match to TRBD1 covers 7 bases. Germline trimming cut 2 bases from V and 0 bases from J; bases unmatched to any gene: 20. This CDR3 contains 21 residues. The germline V gene has CDR1 SEHNR and CDR2 FQNEAQ (reference sequence). Here the CDR3 reads CASSLSRTGNTFSRSTDTQYF. The CDR3 bases are TGTGCCAGCAGCTTATCCCGGACAGGCAACACCTTTAGCAGGAGCACAGATACGCAGTATTTT. Supplemented by reference TRBV7-9 and TRBJ2-3, the full variable domain reads DTGVSQNPRHKITKRGQNVTFRCDPISEHNRLYWYRQTLGQGPEFLTYFQNEAQLEKSRLLSDRFSAERPKGSFSTLEIQRTEQGDSAMYLCASSLSRTGNTFSRSTDTQYFGPGTRLTVL.

This chain links TRBV6-1 with TRBJ2-3; no clear D gene. The CDR3 has 13 amino acids. The V gene's germline CDR1 is MNHNS and CDR2 SASEGT. Trimming removed 2 bases from V and 2 bases from J, with 5 bases in between. CDR3 coding DNA: TGTGCCAGCAGTGAATGGGTCACAGATACGCAGTATTTT. This gives the protein CASSEWVTDTQYF.

This clonotype was counted only a few times. V and J are TRBV19 and TRBJ2-1; 10 bases match TRBD2. The junction had 11 bases not matched to a gene; V was cut back by 7 bases and J by 8 bases. CDR1 LNHDA and CDR2 SQIVND come from the germline V gene (reference sequence). The CDR3 spans 15 residues. The CDR3 sequence: CASNPKQREGDEQFF. The CDR3 nucleotides are TGTGCCAGTAATCCCAAGCAGCGGGAGGGCGATGAGCAGTTCTTC.

The CDR3 loop reads CASSSDGDYGYTF. The CDR3 coding sequence is TGCGCCAGCAGCTCGGACGGGGACTATGGCTACACCTTC. The gene calls are TRBV5-1 and TRBJ1-2, with D uncertain. Trimming pared 3 bases from V and 3 bases from J, leaving 9 bases between. CDR3 length: 13 amino acids. Germline assignment: CDR1 SGHRS and CDR2 YFSETQ.

This clonotype appeared many times. The CDR3, as DNA: TGTGCCAGCAGCTTAGTTTCCTCGGGACCCGCGGGGGAGCAGTACTTC. Its protein product is CASSLVSSGPAGEQYF. The chain couples TRBV7-2 to TRBJ2-7; D is possibly TRBD2 (6 bases). Trimming took 1 base from V and 7 from J, leaving 20 bases between them. The CDR3 sequence is 16 residues long. Germline V gene sequence: CDR1 SGHTA, CDR2 FQGNSA.

CDR3 bases: TGCAGTGCTAGGAGGACAGGGGGCGAAGAGACCCAGTACTTC. Translating it yields CSARRTGGEETQYF. The rearrangement links TRBV20-1 to TRBJ2-5, with TRBD1 matching 11 bases. The CDR3 is made up of 14 amino acids. CDR1 DFQATT and CDR2 SNEGSKA come from the germline V gene (reference sequence). The V and J ends lost 3 bases and 3 bases, in that order; junction bases with no gene match: 3.

This chain uses TRBV7-2 with TRBJ2-7, with TRBD1 matching over 9 bases. The ends lost 9 bases at V and 4 bases at J; junction bases unmatched: 7. This CDR3 comprises 13 residues. Germline V CDR1 and CDR2: SGHTA, FQGNSA. The CDR3 bases are TGTGCCAGTTCGGGGACAGGGTTTTACGAGCAGTACTTC. This codes for CASSGTGFYEQYF. Full variable domain (remainder filled in from reference TRBV7-2 and TRBJ2-7): GAGVSQSPSNKVTEKGKDVELRCDPISGHTALYWYRQSLGQGLEFLIYFQGNSAPDKSGLPSDRFSAERTGGSVSTLTIQRTQQEDSAVYLCASSGTGFYEQYFGPGTRLTVT.

This clonotype showed up many times. This chain links TRBV6-2 or TRBV6-3 with TRBJ2-2; D gene ambiguous. Germline CDR1 is MNHEY and CDR2 is SVGEGT. V was shortened by 5 bases and J by 2 bases, with 6 bases between the two germline ends. This CDR3 contains 13 residues. The CDR3 here is CASSDTNTGELFF. CDR3 DNA: TGTGCCAGCAGTGACACTAACACCGGGGAGCTGTTTTTT.